These 21 T cell receptor beta chains were sequenced from one sample in a study of beta chain features in type 1 diabetes. The isolated RNA, all of it, was reverse transcribed, so expressed TCRB transcripts were what got sequenced. TCRdb's copy holds only in-frame clones and misses some; the assay was immunoSEQ multiplex PCR. The sample holds 450,000 or so clones, 10% to 12% seen once. Sequencing was carried out using naive CD4+ T cells from blood. These receptors were taken from a young woman in good health.

This clone was seen only a few times. The gene calls are TRBV5-6 and TRBJ2-7; D assignment may be TRBD1 or TRBD2 (5 bases each). The germline V gene encodes CDR1 SGHDT and CDR2 YYEEEE. This CDR3 contains 12 residues. Trimming pared 4 bases from V and 2 bases from J, leaving 7 bases between. The CDR3 protein is CASSEGPYEQYV. CDR3 DNA: TGTGCCAGCAGCGAGGGACCCTACGAGCAGTACGTC.

This clone has only a few counts. Other DNA variants within this sample encode the same CDR3. The rearrangement joins TRBV18 to TRBJ2-1; no clear D. The V end lost 2 bases, the J end lost 3 bases, and 5 bases lay between the germline ends. Germline V lookup: CDR1 KGHSH, CDR2 LQKENI. This CDR3 contains 13 residues. CDR3: CASSPSVYNEQFF. In DNA form, the CDR3 reads TGTGCCAGCTCACCATCGGTCTACAATGAGCAGTTCTTC.

This clone was seen repeatedly, ten times or more. The V call is TRBV23-1, the J call TRBJ1-1; D call uncertain. TRBV23-1 is an ORF, with its function uncertain. V shed 1 base and J shed 7 bases, with 10 bases lying between them. This CDR3 contains 13 residues. The DNA for the CDR3 is TGCGCCAGCAGTCAATACTCGAAGCATGAAGCTTTCTTT. Its translation: CASSQYSKHEAFF.

A few counts support this clone. The genes are TRBV18 and TRBJ2-7, with D possibly being TRBD1 (6 bases). The CDR3 is 12 residues long. Germline CDR1 KGHSH, CDR2 LQKENI. The V and J ends lost 6 bases and 3 bases respectively, with 9 bases between them. The DNA of the CDR3 is TGTGCCAGCTCGACAGGTGTCTACGAGCAGTACGTC. Translation gives CASSTGVYEQYV.

The chain links TRBV29-1 to TRBJ2-3; TRBD2 might be the D (6 bases). The CDR3 is 14 residues long. Germline V gene data show CDR1 as SQVTM and CDR2 as ANQGSEA. Trimming cost V 6 bases and J 2 bases, with 15 bases left between them. CDR3 protein: CSVEDYTTTDTQYF. The CDR3 DNA reads as TGCAGCGTCGAGGACTATACAACCACAGATACGCAGTATTTT.

V and J are TRBV7-3 and TRBJ2-3; the D is unclear. The CDR3 runs 15 residues. The V and J ends lost 4 bases and 1 base respectively, with 12 bases between them. CDR1 is SGHTA, CDR2 FQGTGA, per germline. The CDR3 coding sequence is TGTGCCAGCAGCTCCACCCCGATGGGCACAGATACGCAGTATTTT. This codes for CASSSTPMGTDTQYF.

This chain connects TRBV5-4 to TRBJ2-5; D remains ambiguous. The germline gives CDR1 SGHNT, CDR2 YYREEE (reference sequence). V was shortened by 2 bases and J by 3 bases, with 14 bases between the two germline ends. The CDR3 is 15 amino acids. CDR3 sequence reads: CASSFGLTAKETQYF. In DNA, the CDR3 is TGTGCCAGCAGCTTCGGTCTCACAGCCAAAGAGACCCAGTACTTC.

This clone has more than one count but fewer than ten. The chain recombines TRBV29-1 with TRBJ2-3; 9 nucleotides agree with TRBD2. Germline assignment: CDR1 SQVTM and CDR2 ANQGSEA. The CDR3 has 13 amino acids. Trimming cost V 5 bases and J 2 bases; bases outside gene matches: 2. CDR3 protein: CSVSSGVTDTQYF. CDR3 nucleotides: TGCAGCGTTTCTAGCGGGGTCACAGATACGCAGTATTTT.

This clone was picked up a small number of times. This rearrangement joins TRBV29-1 to TRBJ2-1; the D gene is possibly TRBD1 (5 bases). There are 14 residues in the CDR3. Germline V gene sequence: CDR1 SQVTM, CDR2 ANQGSEA. V was shortened by 6 bases and J by 0 bases, with 12 bases between the two germline ends. In nucleotides, the CDR3 is TGCAGCGTGGCGCCAGGGTTCTCCTACAATGAGCAGTTCTTC. It translates to CSVAPGFSYNEQFF.

This chain links TRBV5-4 with TRBJ2-1, with 8 nucleotides matching TRBD2. The V gene end was trimmed by 7 bases and the J gene end by 5 bases; junction bases not matched to a gene: 8. There are 14 residues in the CDR3. The germline V gene encodes CDR1 SGHNT and CDR2 YYREEE (reference sequence). CDR3 bases: TGTGCCAGCCGCAGCGGGAGAAGTAACAATGAGCAGTTCTTC. This encodes CASRSGRSNNEQFF. The whole variable domain, filled in from reference TRBV5-4 and TRBJ2-1, reads ETGVTQSPTHLIKTRGQQVTLRCSSQSGHNTVSWYQQALGQGPQFIFQYYREEENGRGNFPPRFSGLQFPNYSSELNVNALELDDSALYLCASRSGRSNNEQFFGPGTRLTVL.

CDR3 bases: TGTGCCAGCAGAGTCGAGGGTGGCACTGAAGCTTTCTTT. This sequence encodes CASRVEGGTEAFF. The chain carries TRBV7-9 and TRBJ1-1; unclear D gene. Germline CDR1 reads SEHNR; CDR2 reads FQNEAQ (reference sequence). This CDR3 spans 13 amino acids. V shed 6 bases and J shed 4 bases, with 12 bases lying between them.

This chain connects TRBV18 to TRBJ2-3, with 12 bases that match TRBD1. This CDR3 is built from 16 residues. The V gene end was trimmed by 3 bases and the J gene end by 4 bases; junction bases not matched to a gene: 5. Germline-derived CDR1 and CDR2 are KGHSH and LQKENI. DNA of the CDR3: TGTGCCAGCTCACCGCCGGGACAGGGGGCCTCAGATACGCAGTATTTT. Translation gives CASSPPGQGASDTQYF.

This clone has more than one count but fewer than ten. V usage is TRBV15 and J usage is TRBJ1-1; D is unclear. Trimming left V 1 base short and J 4 bases short, with 16 bases between. This CDR3 region has 16 residues. Germline V gives CDR1 LNHNV, CDR2 YYDKDF (reference sequence). The CDR3 loop is CATSRVQAAPATEAFF. CDR3 nucleotide sequence: TGTGCCACCAGCAGAGTTCAGGCTGCCCCAGCCACTGAAGCTTTCTTT.

This clone has a handful of counts. This chain links TRBV7-9 with TRBJ2-7, with D uncertain. Germline lookup yields CDR1 SEHNR and CDR2 FQNEAQ (reference sequence). The CDR3 has 15 amino acids. Between the trimmed V and J ends, which lost 2 bases and 6 bases, there was a span of 17 bases. The CDR3 DNA sequence: TGTGCCAGCAGCTTATATGGAGACACGGCTCGCGAGCAGTACTTC. Protein: CASSLYGDTAREQYF.

This clone was recorded a few times. This rearrangement joins TRBV19 to TRBJ2-2; 7 bases are shared with TRBD1. The CDR3 is 13 residues long. Germline V CDR1 and CDR2: LNHDA, SQIVND (reference sequence). V gave up 6 bases and J gave up 7 bases; unmatched junction bases: 5. The CDR3 spells CASRTGKDGELFF. In nucleotides, the CDR3 is TGTGCCAGTAGGACAGGGAAGGACGGGGAGCTGTTTTTT.

This clone was picked up a small number of times. The chain recombines TRBV29-1 with TRBJ1-1; D is perhaps TRBD1 (6 bases). The germline gives CDR1 SQVTM, CDR2 ANQGSEA. V gave up 5 bases and J gave up 5 bases, with 12 bases separating them. The length of the CDR3 is 12 residues. Written as DNA, the CDR3 is TGCAGCGTTTGGGGGGCGGATACTGAAGCTTTCTTT. Translated: CSVWGADTEAFF.

This chain connects TRBV7-3 to TRBJ2-1; 15 nucleotides match TRBD2. The germline gives CDR1 SGHTA, CDR2 FQGTGA. V shed 5 bases, J shed 9 bases, and the junction held 5 bases outside the gene matches. The CDR3 has 15 residues. CDR3 sequence: CASSLEGLAGGEQFF. The DNA of the CDR3 is TGTGCCAGCAGCCTAGAGGGACTAGCGGGAGGTGAGCAGTTCTTC.

There are many counts of this clone. The chain has TRBV10-3 and TRBJ2-6, with TRBD2 as a possible D gene (5 bases). Trimming removed 3 bases at V and 2 bases at J, with 8 bases between. CDR3 size: 15 residues. Germline assignment: CDR1 ENHRY and CDR2 SYGVKD. In DNA form, the CDR3 reads TGTGCCATCAGTGATGAGGGCACTGGGGCCAACGTCCTGACTTTC. Amino acid sequence: CAISDEGTGANVLTF.

The V gene is TRBV9, the J gene TRBJ2-7; 7 bases are shared with TRBD1. The CDR3 has 10 residues. The germline V gene encodes CDR1 SGDLS and CDR2 YYNGEE. Here the CDR3 reads CASSGRQGIV. CDR3 nucleotide sequence: TGTGCCAGCAGCGGGAGACAGGGAATCGTC.

This clone was observed a few times. The genes are TRBV5-1 and TRBJ1-5; D is uncertain. Germline CDR1 is SGHRS and CDR2 is YFSETQ. V was trimmed by 0 bases and J by 5 bases, leaving 9 bases between them. The CDR3 runs to 14 residues. The CDR3 DNA reads TGCGCCAGCAGCTTGGCGGCAGGCTATCAGCCCCAGCATTTT. Translated: CASSLAAGYQPQHF.

V is TRBV18 and J is TRBJ1-2; 9 positions agree with TRBD1. V lost 3 bases, J lost 6 bases, and 2 bases stayed unmatched. The CDR3 consists of 13 residues. Germline assignment: CDR1 KGHSH and CDR2 LQKENI. Here the CDR3 reads CASSPGTGNGYTF. The DNA of the CDR3 is TGTGCCAGCTCACCCGGGACAGGGAATGGCTACACCTTC.